A selection of T cell receptor beta chains follows, all from one sample in a study of beta chain features in type 1 diabetes. The repertoire was sequenced with immunoSEQ multiplex PCR; TCRdb's copy has only in-frame clones and lacks some. Among around 450,000 clones, 9.5% to 12% were seen once, and the ten largest hold 0.046%. The sample comprised naive CD4+ T cells from blood. The source of these receptors is a woman aged 18 to 35 in good health. Both conserved end residues are part of each CDR3. The order of the fields is V gene, J gene, clone size, D gene, CDR3 protein, CDR3 DNA. D genes are given only for firm matches. Rows give clone size only sometimes, using once, few, many, or a class for an expanded clone.

TRBV9,TRBJ2-2,-,-,CASSATIGELFF,TGTGCCAGCAGCGCCACCATAGGGGAGCTGTTTTTT
TRBV27,TRBJ1-2,-,-,CASSLCNGYTF,TGTGCCAGCAGTTTATGTAATGGCTACACCTTC
TRBV29-1,TRBJ2-5,few,TRBD1,CSGRTGAETQYF,TGCAGCGGCCGGACAGGGGCGGAGACCCAGTACTTC
TRBV7-2,TRBJ1-2,few,-,CASSLGRNYGYTF,TGTGCCAGCAGCTTAGGGAGGAACTATGGCTACACCTTC
TRBV18,TRBJ2-1,-,-,CASSPRQGSINNEQFF,TGTGCCAGCTCACCACGCCAGGGGTCGATTAACAATGAGCAGTTCTTC
TRBV5-6,TRBJ2-3,few,-,CASSLAIGGFTDTQYF,TGTGCCAGCAGCTTGGCCATTGGGGGTTTCACAGATACGCAGTATTTT
TRBV6-6,TRBJ1-4,-,-,CASTKGAGYNEKLFF,TGTGCCAGCACAAAAGGGGCAGGGTATAATGAAAAACTGTTTTTT
TRBV6-1,TRBJ2-5,-,-,CASSTPGTKETQYF,TGTGCCAGCAGTACCCCCGGGACAAAAGAGACCCAGTACTTC
TRBV4-3,TRBJ1-4,-,-,CASSQDSRGPTNEKLFF,TGCGCCAGCAGCCAAGATAGCAGGGGACCAACTAATGAAAAACTGTTTTTT
TRBV5-1,TRBJ2-1,-,TRBD1,CASSRTGPVDEQFF,TGCGCCAGCAGCAGGACAGGTCCGGTCGATGAGCAGTTCTTC
TRBV7-8,TRBJ1-1,few,-,CASSLRTMNTEAFF,TGTGCCAGCAGCTTACGTACCATGAACACTGAAGCTTTCTTT
TRBV19,TRBJ2-7,few,-,CGKTGASSYEQYF,TGTGGGAAGACAGGTGCCAGCTCCTACGAGCAGTACTTC
TRBV9,TRBJ1-2,-,-,CASSVGQGNYGYTF,TGTGCCAGCAGCGTAGGGCAGGGTAACTATGGCTACACCTTC
TRBV2,TRBJ2-7,-,TRBD2,CASSEDGLAGSEQYF,TGTGCCAGCAGTGAAGATGGGCTAGCGGGATCCGAGCAGTACTTC
TRBV5-1,TRBJ2-3,-,-,CASSPGLDTQYF,TGCGCCAGCAGCCCTGGACTTGATACGCAGTATTTT
TRBV14,TRBJ2-1,few,-,CASSQGAGGNSYNEQFF,TGTGCCAGCAGCCAAGGGGCAGGCGGGAACTCCTACAATGAGCAGTTCTTC
TRBV2,TRBJ2-5,-,TRBD2,CASRVSGGETQYF,TGTGCCAGCAGAGTTAGCGGGGGGGAGACCCAGTACTTC
TRBV7-3,TRBJ2-1,few,-,CASSSSGLSYNEQFF,TGTGCCAGCAGCTCATCGGGCCTCTCCTACAATGAGCAGTTCTTC
TRBV18,TRBJ2-5,few,TRBD1,CASSPIRDRGGETQYF,TGTGCCAGCTCACCAATCCGGGACAGGGGAGGAGAGACCCAGTACTTC
TRBV7-2,TRBJ2-3,once,TRBD2,CASSLVGLAGGTDTQYF,TGTGCCAGCAGCTTAGTAGGTCTAGCGGGGGGCACAGATACGCAGTATTTT
TRBV27,TRBJ1-4,few,-,CASSLNHATNEKLFF,TGTGCCAGCAGTTTAAATCATGCAACTAATGAAAAACTGTTTTTT
TRBV21-1,TRBJ2-5,few,-,CASSARGTSWETQYF,TGTGCCAGCAGCGCCCGGGGGACTAGCTGGGAGACCCAGTACTTC